This TCR beta chain is from a study of cytomegalovirus exposure and HLA in healthy donors (dated by TCRdb to between 2016 and 2019). Turning to the overall study: According to a later analysis, the 120 or so validation repertoires were produced on the same platform as the 700 or so repertoires of the first cohort. The aim of the study was to test whether cataloging public T cell receptors could identify signatures of past pathogen exposure. Besides the first cohort of 550 to 750 subjects, a separate validation cohort made up of roughly 130 different subjects was used. To predict cytomegalovirus infection status, the study combined high-throughput TCR immunosequencing, statistical association of individual TCRs with disease status, and machine learning. The research as a whole found: A later analysis had no HLA typing for the validation cohort, so co-occurrence there was scored across all 120 repertoires. A later analysis found that TCRs clustered in the first cohort also tended to co-occur in the 110 or so validation repertoires, with 94% of cluster scores above 0. Three of the identified cytomegalovirus-associated TCR beta chains were confirmed in vitro to be specific for cytomegalovirus antigens. Most TCR sequences were observed very rarely across donors, whereas some public TCRs were present in many individuals. The study gave a list of under 200 TCR beta chains associated with cytomegalovirus. The authors suggested that the approach could potentially be extended to other disease states and immunological phenotypes. The classifier was reported to diagnose cytomegalovirus status with high specificity and sensitivity in both the original cohort and the validation cohort.

To note about this clone: The antigen this receptor binds is unknown. Per-nucleotide qualities are absent, and no much larger clonotype sits a single base away.

Library preparation used the immunoSEQ multiplex PCR assay. In the authors' own workflow: A statistical classification framework was built for diagnosing cytomegalovirus status from the catalog of TCR beta chain sequences. TCRdb's version of the immuneACCESS table is confined to in-frame rearrangements and falls short of the full clone set. An unresolved V gene accounts for under half of the shortfall where checked; the remainder is of unknown origin. D and trimming come from the DNA, and the V and J calls and clone size come from that table. Recorded for this sample are some 120,000 clones; over 85% of them occurred a single time. 3% to 3.5% of the sample belongs to the ten largest clones. V drops 3 bases and J drops 1 base, leaving 9 bases in between. CDR1 is given as MGHDK and CDR2 as SYGVNS, both from the germline V gene. The CDR3, cysteine through phenylalanine, is 14 amino acids long. CDR3 DNA only is kept here, 42 bases in frame from base 1.

The donors belonged to the validation cohort of 120 subjects, which was separate from the approximately 700-subject first cohort. What was sequenced was PBMCs. The clonotype was recovered from a man aged 25-45 years in good health and CMV-seronegative. The rearrangement joined TRBV25-1 to TRBJ1-1, with a weak D call of TRBD1 (6 bases match). In nucleotide form, the sequence is TGTGCCAGCAGTGACCTACAGGGGAACACTGAAGCTTTCTTT. The translation is CASSDLQGNTEAFF. The variable domain in full, with residues beyond the CDR3 obtained from the reference TRBV25-1 and TRBJ1-1 genes, is EADIYQTPRYLVIGTGKKITLECSQTMGHDKMYWYQQDPGMELHLIHYSYGVNSTEKGDLSSESTVSRIRTEHFPLTLESARPSHTSQYLCASSDLQGNTEAFFGQGTRLTVV.